What follows are 11 T cell receptor beta chains derived from one specimen sequenced in a study of CD8 T cells in Susac syndrome. Reverse transcription of roughly 0.5 to 1 ug RNA was carried out with random hexamers. TCRdb redid the calling of the immunoSEQ multiplex PCR reads with MiXCR, one entry per CDR3 protein. Of under 200,000 distinct CDR3 sequences in the sample, 94% were seen once. The sequenced sample consisted of CD4+ T cells from PBMCs. Every receptor here comes from a human donor with Susac syndrome.

V is TRBV18 and J is TRBJ2-7; unclear D gene. CDR1 KGHSH and CDR2 LQKENI come from the germline V gene. CDR3 length: 13 residues. The ends were cut back, 2 bases at V and 4 bases at J, with 9 bases in the middle. CDR3 amino acids: CASSPGSFYEQYF. CDR3 nucleotide sequence: TGTGCCAGCTCACCAGGGTCCTTTTACGAGCAGTACTTC.

The rearrangement uses TRBV20-1 and TRBJ2-7; D ambiguous. CDR1 DFQATT and CDR2 SNEGSKA come from the germline V gene (reference sequence). The CDR3 loop spans 12 amino acids. The V gene lost 5 bases and the J gene lost 6 bases, with 14 bases spanning the gap. The CDR3 DNA reads TGCAGTGCTCCCCGGACGGTCACCGAGCAGTACTTC. Translation gives CSAPRTVTEQYF.

The chain uses TRBV19 and TRBJ1-5; D not certain. V was shortened by 5 bases and J by 8 bases, with 7 bases between the two germline ends. CDR1 and CDR2 (germline): LNHDA, SQIVND (reference sequence). CDR3 length equals 11 residues. The CDR3, as DNA: TGTGCCAGTAGTTCGGGAAAGCCCCAGCATTTT. Its translation is CASSSGKPQHF.

This rearrangement joins TRBV19 to TRBJ2-4; 8 bases match TRBD1. J was trimmed by 1 base and V by 7 bases; bases with no gene match: 6. Germline V gene sequence: CDR1 LNHDA, CDR2 SQIVND (reference sequence). The CDR3 consists of 15 residues. CDR3 nucleotide sequence: TGTGCCAGTACCCCGCAGGGGGCGGCCAAAAACATTCAGTACTTC. It is translated as CASTPQGAAKNIQYF.

The genes are TRBV12-3 or TRBV12-4 and TRBJ1-3; 9 positions match TRBD1. V dropped 2 bases and J dropped 2; count of bases not matched to a gene: 4. This CDR3 contains 16 residues. CDR3 coding DNA: TGTGCCAGCAGTTTAAGGACAGGGGACACTGGAAACACCATATATTTT. Its translation is CASSLRTGDTGNTIYF.

The rearrangement joins TRBV6-1 to TRBJ1-5, with D uncertain. V lost 3 bases and J 7 bases, leaving 13 bases between the germline ends. The CDR3 consists of 14 residues. Looked up from germline, CDR1 is MNHNS and CDR2 is SASEGT. The CDR3 reads CASSESGGIQPQHF. Here the CDR3 DNA reads TGTGCCAGCAGTGAGTCAGGAGGGATACAGCCCCAGCATTTT.

The rearrangement links TRBV29-1 to TRBJ1-5; a weak D match, TRBD1 (5 bases). The germline V gene has CDR1 SQVTM and CDR2 ANQGSEA. Trimming pared 4 bases from V and 6 bases from J, leaving 13 bases between. The CDR3 consists of 13 residues. The CDR3 coding sequence is TGCAGCGTTGTAGTGGGGGGAAGTCAGCCCCAGCATTTT. Its translation is CSVVVGGSQPQHF.

The chain links TRBV3-1 to TRBJ2-7; TRBD1 matches 7 bases. The CDR3 is 14 amino acids. V gave up 2 bases and J gave up 3 bases; unmatched junction bases: 4. The germline CDR1 and CDR2 sequences are LGHDT and YNNKEL (reference sequence). This chain's CDR3 is CASSQHGTDYEQYF. In DNA form, the CDR3 reads TGTGCCAGCAGCCAACATGGGACAGACTACGAGCAGTACTTC.

The DNA of the CDR3 is TGTGCCAGCATTCCGAGCTCCTACAATGAGCAGTTCTTC. Amino acids: CASIPSSYNEQFF. The chain joins TRBV12-3 or TRBV12-4 to TRBJ2-1; no reliable D call. The length of the CDR3 is 13 residues. The germline V and J ends were trimmed by 7 bases and 0 bases, with 7 bases remaining between them.

This clonotype was seen only once. The CDR3, as DNA: TGTGCCAGCACCTTTCGATCCGGGGAGCTGTTTTTT. It translates to CASTFRSGELFF. The chain joins TRBV12-3 or TRBV12-4 to TRBJ2-2, with D unresolved. V lost 7 bases to trimming and J lost 6 bases, with 9 bases between them. The CDR3 covers 12 residues.

The chain uses TRBV28 and TRBJ2-4; 12 positions match TRBD1. The germline V gene has CDR1 MDHEN and CDR2 SYDVKM. CDR3 length: 16 amino acids. V was pared by 5 bases and J by 1 base, with 3 bases of the junction left unmatched. The DNA for the CDR3 is TGTGCCAGCAGTCCTGGGACAGGGGGCGCCAAAAACATTCAGTACTTC. It encodes CASSPGTGGAKNIQYF.